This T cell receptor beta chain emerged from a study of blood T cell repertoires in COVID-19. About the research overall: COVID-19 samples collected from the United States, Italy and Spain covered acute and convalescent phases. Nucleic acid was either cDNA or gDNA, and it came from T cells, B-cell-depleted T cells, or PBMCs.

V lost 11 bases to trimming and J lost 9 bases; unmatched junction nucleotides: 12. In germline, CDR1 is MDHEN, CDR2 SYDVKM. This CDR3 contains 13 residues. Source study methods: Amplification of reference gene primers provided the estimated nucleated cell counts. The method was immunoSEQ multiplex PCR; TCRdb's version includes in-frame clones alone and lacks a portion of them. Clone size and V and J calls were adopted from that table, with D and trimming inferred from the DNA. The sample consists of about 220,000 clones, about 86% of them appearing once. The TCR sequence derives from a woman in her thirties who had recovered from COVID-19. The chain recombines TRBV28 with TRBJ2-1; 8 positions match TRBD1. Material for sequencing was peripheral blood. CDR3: CAAPRDRGGEQFF. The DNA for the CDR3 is TGTGCCGCACCGCGTGACAGGGGTGGTGAGCAGTTCTTC. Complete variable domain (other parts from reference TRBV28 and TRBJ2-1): DVKVTQSSRYLVKRTGEKVFLECVQDMDHENMFWYRQDPGLGLRLIYFSYDVKMKEKGDIPEGYSVSREKKERFSLILESASTNQTSMYLCAAPRDRGGEQFFGPGTRLTVL.